This TCR beta chain comes out of a study of cytomegalovirus exposure and HLA in healthy donors. Findings of the study overall: Looking again later, the authors saw that most CMV-associated TCR beta chains seemed HLA-restricted.

60 Vbeta and 13 Jbeta primers were used in PCR. Using immunoSEQ multiplex PCR, the repertoire was profiled, and TCRdb retains in-frame clones only, with some absent. The sample consists of some 130,000 clones, 60% to 85% of them appearing once. Note on this clone: Its antigen remains unidentified.

With 3 bases clipped from V and 5 bases from J, the junction kept 0 bases outside the gene matches. CDR1 is MDHEN, CDR2 SYDVKM, per germline. The CDR3 loop spans 14 amino acids. The sequencing sample was made of PBMCs. V is TRBV28 and J is TRBJ1-6, with TRBD1 matching 8 bases. This clonotype originated in a human donor in good health. The CDR3 region has the DNA TGTGCCAGCAGTTTGGACAGGGATAATTCACCCCTCCACTTT. Its protein is CASSLDRDNSPLHF.